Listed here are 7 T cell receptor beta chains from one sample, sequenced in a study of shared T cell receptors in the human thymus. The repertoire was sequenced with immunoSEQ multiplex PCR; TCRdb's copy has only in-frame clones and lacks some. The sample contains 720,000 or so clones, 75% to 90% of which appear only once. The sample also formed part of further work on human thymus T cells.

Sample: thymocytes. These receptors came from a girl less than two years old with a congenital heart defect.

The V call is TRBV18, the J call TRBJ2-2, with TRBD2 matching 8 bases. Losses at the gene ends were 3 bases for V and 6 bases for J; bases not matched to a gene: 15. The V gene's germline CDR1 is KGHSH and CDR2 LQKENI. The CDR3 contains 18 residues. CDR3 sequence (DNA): TGTGCCAGCTCACCCGGGACTAGATTCTGGGAAGGCTCCGGGGAGCTGTTTTTT. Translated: CASSPGTRFWEGSGELFF.

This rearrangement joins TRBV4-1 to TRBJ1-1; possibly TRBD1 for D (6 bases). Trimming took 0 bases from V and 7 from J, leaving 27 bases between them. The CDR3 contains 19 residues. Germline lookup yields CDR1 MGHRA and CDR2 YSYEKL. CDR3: CASSQDVPSGGPKTFEAFF. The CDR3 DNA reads TGCGCCAGCAGCCAAGATGTCCCCTCCGGGGGGCCGAAGACCTTTGAAGCTTTCTTT.

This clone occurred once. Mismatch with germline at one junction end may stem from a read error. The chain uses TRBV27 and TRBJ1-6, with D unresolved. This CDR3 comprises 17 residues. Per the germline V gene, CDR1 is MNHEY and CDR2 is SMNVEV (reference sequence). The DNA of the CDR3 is TGTGCCAGCAGTTTCGGTGTGGGCATGAAGCTTAATTCACCCCCCCACTTT. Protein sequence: CASSFGVGMKLNSPPHF.

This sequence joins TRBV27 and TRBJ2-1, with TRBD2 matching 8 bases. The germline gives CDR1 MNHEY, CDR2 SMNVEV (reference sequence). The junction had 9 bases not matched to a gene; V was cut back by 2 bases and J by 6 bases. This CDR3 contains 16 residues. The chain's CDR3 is CASSLIRGGFVNEQFF. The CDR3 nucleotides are TGTGCCAGCAGTTTAATACGGGGGGGCTTCGTCAATGAGCAGTTCTTC.

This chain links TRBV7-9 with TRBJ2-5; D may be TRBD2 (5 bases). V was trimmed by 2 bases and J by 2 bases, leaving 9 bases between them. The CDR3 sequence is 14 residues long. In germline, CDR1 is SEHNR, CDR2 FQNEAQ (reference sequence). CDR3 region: CASSLPRGQETQYF. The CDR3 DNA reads TGTGCCAGCAGCTTACCCCGGGGACAAGAGACCCAGTACTTC.

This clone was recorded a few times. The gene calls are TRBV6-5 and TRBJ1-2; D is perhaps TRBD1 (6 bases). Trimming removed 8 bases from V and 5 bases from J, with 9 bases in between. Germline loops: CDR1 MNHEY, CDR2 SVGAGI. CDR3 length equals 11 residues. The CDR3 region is CASGTKYGYTF. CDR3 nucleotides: TGTGCCAGCGGGACAAAATATGGCTACACCTTC.

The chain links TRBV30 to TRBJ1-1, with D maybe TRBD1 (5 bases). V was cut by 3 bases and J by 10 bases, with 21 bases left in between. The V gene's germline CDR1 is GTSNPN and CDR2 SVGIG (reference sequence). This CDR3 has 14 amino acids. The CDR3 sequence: CAWRSRGSLPVAFF. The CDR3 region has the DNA TGTGCCTGGAGATCCCGGGGGTCGTTACCGGTAGCTTTCTTT.